The source of this TCR beta chain is a study of blood T cell repertoires in COVID-19. As for the study in general: The samples span acute and convalescent COVID-19 from the United States, Italy and Spain.

Per the original methods: Reference gene primers were amplified, and this amplification served to estimate nucleated cell counts. Some clones are missing from TCRdb's copy, which holds only in-frame ones; the method was immunoSEQ multiplex PCR. That table gives V, J and clone size, and the DNA gave D and trimming. The data show 270,000 or so clones, about 90% seen once. This clone has a single count. Germline assignment: CDR1 MNHNS and CDR2 SASEGT. V shed 3 bases and J 8 bases; nucleotides not matched to a gene: 12. The CDR3 runs to 16 residues. V gene TRBV6-1 combines with J gene TRBJ2-4; TRBD2 matches at 8 bases. This sequence originates from a young woman with COVID-19, enrolled during active disease. Sequencing input: peripheral blood. The CDR3: CASSENLGGGRDIQYF. CDR3 coding DNA: TGTGCCAGCAGTGAGAATTTGGGCGGGGGGCGTGACATTCAGTACTTC.